These 32 T cell receptor beta chains came from one sample sequenced in a study of technical replicates of blood from a handful of donors. Produced via immunoSEQ multiplex PCR; TCRdb's table is partial and in-frame only. The sample comprises approximately 76,000 clones, about 97% of which are singletons, and more than 0.15% rests with the top ten. The specimen was T cells isolated from PBMCs. The receptor set was obtained from a human donor in good health.

The gene calls are TRBV13 and TRBJ2-7; D possibly corresponds to TRBD1 (5 bases). Looked up from germline, CDR1 is PRHDT and CDR2 is FYEKMQ (reference sequence). The length of the CDR3 is 16 residues. Trimming took off 5 bases at V and 1 base at J, with 18 bases between the two ends. The CDR3 DNA is TGTGCCAGCAGCACCCGACAGTACGGTACTTCCTACGAGCAGTACTTC. Translation gives CASSTRQYGTSYEQYF.

This clone occurred once. The V gene is TRBV27, the J gene TRBJ2-1, with D tentatively TRBD2 (5 bases). The CDR3 extends over 13 amino acids. CDR1 is MNHEY, CDR2 SMNVEV, per germline (reference sequence). V lost 0 bases and J lost 7, with 7 bases in between. The CDR3 reads CASSLSSGNEQFF. CDR3 in DNA: TGTGCCAGCAGTTTATCTTCGGGAAATGAGCAGTTCTTC.

The rearrangement joins TRBV13 to TRBJ1-1, with 9 bases fitting TRBD1. The CDR3 extends over 16 amino acids. From germline, CDR1 is PRHDT and CDR2 FYEKMQ (reference sequence). After removal of 4 bases from V and 9 bases from J, the junction contained 15 bases not matched to a gene. The DNA for the CDR3 is TGTGCCAGCAGCTATACCTTTCCGGGACAGGGCCCCCAAGCTTTCTTT. Protein product: CASSYTFPGQGPQAFF.

The J gene is TRBJ1-1, the V gene TRBV9; D may be TRBD1 (6 bases). V lost 0 bases and J 1 base, leaving 7 bases between the germline ends. The CDR3 covers 14 residues. Germline assignment: CDR1 SGDLS and CDR2 YYNGEE. The DNA for the CDR3 is TGTGCCAGCAGCGTAGCGGACAGGAACACTGAAGCTTTCTTT. Its translation: CASSVADRNTEAFF.

The gene calls are TRBV7-8 and TRBJ2-3; 7 bases match TRBD1. Germline CDR1 and CDR2: SGHVS and FQNEAQ. The length of the CDR3 is 17 residues. With 5 bases clipped from V and 2 bases from J, the junction kept 13 bases outside the gene matches. CDR3: CASSLYRLGGDTDTQYF. The CDR3 DNA reads as TGTGCCAGCAGCCTGTACCGTTTAGGGGGCGACACAGATACGCAGTATTTT. Combining the CDR3 with reference TRBV7-8 and TRBJ2-3 gives the whole variable domain GAGVSQSPRYKVAKRGQDVALRCDPISGHVSLFWYQQALGQGPEFLTYFQNEAQLDKSGLPSDRFFAERPEGSVSTLKIQRTQQEDSAVYLCASSLYRLGGDTDTQYFGPGTRLTVL.

The chain has TRBV6-4 and TRBJ2-2, with 10 bases matching TRBD2. CDR3 size: 16 residues. The germline CDR1 and CDR2 sequences are MRHNA and SNTAGT. Germline trimming cut 3 bases from V and 6 bases from J; bases unmatched to any gene: 7. The CDR3 region is CASSDLAGANAGELFF. The CDR3 region has the DNA TGTGCCAGCAGTGATCTAGCGGGAGCGAATGCCGGGGAGCTGTTTTTT.

The chain couples TRBV9 to TRBJ2-2; 7 nucleotides agree with TRBD1. The CDR3 sequence is 17 residues long. V trimming: 3 bases; J trimming: 1 base; junction bases outside the gene matches: 9. Germline loops: CDR1 SGDLS, CDR2 YYNGEE. In DNA form, the CDR3 reads TGTGCCAGCAGCGATCCCGGGACAGCTAAGAACACCGGGGAGCTGTTTTTT. This translates into CASSDPGTAKNTGELFF.

The chain uses TRBV6-1 and TRBJ1-2; 8 nucleotides line up with TRBD1. V lost 9 bases, J lost 6 bases, and 9 bases stayed unmatched. This CDR3 has 13 residues. CDR1 is MNHNS, CDR2 SASEGT, per germline. The CDR3 region has the DNA TGTGCCAGTAAGGGGCCAGGGGGCCATGGCTACACCTTC. Amino acid sequence: CASKGPGGHGYTF.

This chain connects TRBV2 to TRBJ1-2; D unclear. The V gene's germline CDR1 is SNHLY and CDR2 FYNNEI. CDR3 length: 15 residues. Trimming stripped 1 base from V and 4 bases from J, with 13 bases between. Written as DNA, the CDR3 is TGTGCCAGCAGTGAAGAACCGTGGCCCCTCTATGGCTACACCTTC. Its protein product is CASSEEPWPLYGYTF.

This chain connects TRBV10-3 to TRBJ1-2; 7 bases align to TRBD1. Germline CDR1 is ENHRY and CDR2 is SYGVKD. Trimming removed 4 bases from V and 2 bases from J; junction bases left unmatched: 7. CDR3 length: 15 amino acids. CDR3 sequence: CAISVEGATNYGYTF. CDR3 bases: TGTGCCATCAGTGTCGAGGGGGCGACGAACTATGGCTACACCTTC.

The chain joins TRBV11-3 to TRBJ2-3; TRBD2 agrees at 8 bases. The ends lost 1 base at V and 5 bases at J; junction bases unmatched: 8. The germline V gene has CDR1 SGHNT and CDR2 YENEEA. There are 16 residues in the CDR3. The CDR3 coding sequence is TGTGCCAGCAGCTTAGGGGCAGCGGGGGTAATAGATACGCAGTATTTT. Translated: CASSLGAAGVIDTQYF.

The V and J genes are TRBV27 and TRBJ1-2, with D uncertain. The ends were cut back, 6 bases at V and 8 bases at J, with 10 bases in the middle. In germline, CDR1 is MNHEY, CDR2 SMNVEV (reference sequence). The CDR3 is 11 residues long. CDR3 DNA sequence: TGTGCCAGCAGCCCCGGGTGGGGCTACACCTTC. Its protein is CASSPGWGYTF.

The chain has TRBV6-5 and TRBJ2-7, with D possibly being TRBD2 (5 bases). The ends were cut back, 5 bases at V and 3 bases at J, with 11 bases in the middle. The CDR3 is made up of 13 amino acids. The germline V gene encodes CDR1 MNHEY and CDR2 SVGAGI. DNA for the CDR3: TGTGCCAGCAGTCTCACTAGTTACTACGAGCAGTACTTC. As protein: CASSLTSYYEQYF.

The chain uses TRBV5-3 and TRBJ2-4; tentative D call: TRBD2 (5 bases). TRBV5-3 is an open reading frame whose function is uncertain. There are 9 residues in the CDR3. V gave up 10 bases and J gave up 15 bases, with 14 bases separating them. CDR3 in DNA: TGTGCCCCTAAGAGGGCGAGGTACTTC. This codes for CAPKRARYF.

The chain has TRBV10-2 and TRBJ2-2; D remains ambiguous. Trimming took 8 bases from V and 0 from J, leaving 16 bases between them. The V gene's germline CDR1 is WSHSY and CDR2 SAAADI. The CDR3 is made up of 16 amino acids. CDR3 coding DNA: TGCGCCAGCCAGAACACGGGTTCTACGAACACCGGGGAGCTGTTTTTT. It specifies CASQNTGSTNTGELFF.

This clone is a singleton in its sample. The chain links TRBV27 to TRBJ2-7, with D hard to call. This CDR3 contains 13 residues. Germline values: CDR1 MNHEY, CDR2 SMNVEV (reference sequence). The ends were cut back, 8 bases at V and 0 bases at J, with 11 bases in the middle. The CDR3 is CASSPQSSYEQYF. For the CDR3, the DNA is TGTGCCAGCTCGCCACAGAGCTCCTACGAGCAGTACTTC.

This chain uses TRBV28 with TRBJ2-3; no reliable D call. Trimming stripped 8 bases from V and 0 bases from J, with 12 bases between. CDR1 and CDR2 (germline): MDHEN, SYDVKM. The CDR3 runs 14 residues. CDR3 in amino acids: CASPKLTSTDTQYF. DNA of the CDR3: TGTGCCAGCCCTAAACTTACTAGCACAGATACGCAGTATTTT.

The V call is TRBV6-1, the J call TRBJ2-7; maybe TRBD2 (6 bases). The ends were cut back, 6 bases at V and 0 bases at J, with 12 bases in the middle. This CDR3 is 14 amino acids long. The germline CDR1 and CDR2 sequences are MNHNS and SASEGT. The CDR3 sequence is CASRNSGSSYEQYF. In DNA, the CDR3 is TGTGCCAGCAGGAATAGCGGCAGCTCCTACGAGCAGTACTTC.

This chain joins TRBV4-1 and TRBJ1-2; tentatively, D is TRBD1 (5 bases). Germline CDR1 and CDR2: MGHRA and YSYEKL. This CDR3 has 16 residues. The V end was cut by 5 bases, the J end by 0 bases, with 16 bases between. The CDR3, as DNA: TGCGCCAGCAGCTCAAACTTAGCAGGGCCTAACTATGGCTACACCTTC. Its translation is CASSSNLAGPNYGYTF.

The rearrangement joins TRBV7-8 to TRBJ2-1, with 7 bases fitting TRBD1. Germline CDR1 and CDR2: SGHVS and FQNEAQ. Losses at the gene ends were 0 bases for V and 1 base for J; bases not matched to a gene: 0. The CDR3 totals 15 residues. Written as DNA, the CDR3 is TGTGCCAGCAGCTTAGCGGGACAGTCCTACAATGAGCAGTTCTTC. Encoded protein: CASSLAGQSYNEQFF.

The chain links TRBV2 to TRBJ1-2; 7 nucleotides align to TRBD1. J gave up 3 bases and V 7 bases, and 14 bases lay outside the gene matches. This CDR3 is built from 16 residues. Germline-derived CDR1 and CDR2 are SNHLY and FYNNEI. DNA of the CDR3: TGTGCCAGCAACCGGGACAGCCTACTTCGTGACTATGGCTACACCTTC. Protein: CASNRDSLLRDYGYTF.

The chain uses TRBV9 and TRBJ2-6; 7 positions match TRBD1. Germline V gene lookup returns CDR1 SGDLS and CDR2 YYNGEE. V was clipped by 3 bases and J by 0 bases; unmatched bases: 15. CDR3 size: 20 residues. CDR3 in amino acids: CASSGATPRGTVSGANVLTF. Written as DNA, the CDR3 is TGTGCCAGCAGCGGCGCGACCCCCAGGGGGACGGTCTCTGGGGCCAACGTCCTGACTTTC.

The rearrangement joins TRBV27 to TRBJ2-5, with no clear D. Per germline, CDR1 MNHEY and CDR2 SMNVEV (reference sequence). The CDR3 has 15 residues. V dropped 3 bases and J dropped 3 bases, with 14 bases sitting between them. The CDR3 reads CASSFVSSSKETQYF. The DNA for the CDR3 is TGTGCCAGCAGTTTTGTTAGCAGTTCGAAAGAGACCCAGTACTTC.

This chain joins TRBV4-1 and TRBJ2-2; 8 bases are shared with TRBD1. V gave up 6 bases and J gave up 1 base; unmatched junction bases: 1. The CDR3 contains 14 residues. Germline V CDR1 and CDR2: MGHRA, YSYEKL. CDR3 region: CASSGQGNTGELFF. The CDR3 coding sequence is TGCGCCAGCAGTGGACAGGGGAACACCGGGGAGCTGTTTTTT.

V usage is TRBV5-6 and J usage is TRBJ2-7, with 7 positions matching TRBD1. There are 15 residues in the CDR3. Germline assignment: CDR1 SGHDT and CDR2 YYEEEE. After removal of 4 bases from V and 2 bases from J, the junction contained 9 bases not matched to a gene. The CDR3 nucleotides read TGTGCCAGCAGCCATGACGGGACAGCTCCCTACGAGCAGTACTTC. Translation: CASSHDGTAPYEQYF.

The rearrangement uses TRBV7-2 and TRBJ2-7; D is unclear. The CDR3 spans 15 residues. Germline CDR1 is SGHTA and CDR2 is FQGNSA. Between the trimmed V and J ends, which lost 2 bases and 0 bases, there was a span of 11 bases. The CDR3 DNA sequence: TGTGCCAGCAGCTTATCATCAGGATTCTCCTACGAGCAGTACTTC. Translation: CASSLSSGFSYEQYF.

V and J are TRBV29-1 and TRBJ2-7; 7 nucleotides match TRBD2. Germline CDR1 and CDR2: SQVTM and ANQGSEA. Trimming removed 1 base from V and 4 bases from J; junction bases left unmatched: 7. The CDR3 has 14 amino acids. The CDR3 reads CSVEVAGVLYEQYF. For the CDR3, the DNA is TGCAGCGTTGAAGTGGCGGGAGTTCTGTACGAGCAGTACTTC.

V gene TRBV6-5 combines with J gene TRBJ1-1; 8 nucleotides line up with TRBD1. With 5 bases clipped from V and 6 bases from J, the junction kept 2 bases outside the gene matches. CDR1 and CDR2 (germline): MNHEY, SVGAGI. This CDR3 region has 12 residues. The DNA of the CDR3 is TGTGCCAGCAGTAGCAGGGGGCCTGAAGCTTTCTTT. Amino acid sequence: CASSSRGPEAFF.

This sequence joins TRBV7-3 and TRBJ1-2; 8 bases line up with TRBD1. Germline V CDR1 and CDR2: SGHTA, FQGTGA. The CDR3 is 14 residues long. The ends lost 5 bases at V and 6 bases at J; junction bases unmatched: 8. For the CDR3, the DNA is TGTGCCAGCAGCACTCAGACAGGGGTCGATGGCTACACCTTC. It translates to CASSTQTGVDGYTF.

The chain couples TRBV5-1 to TRBJ2-3; D unclear. The CDR3 spans 15 residues. Trimming took 0 bases from V and 5 from J, leaving 13 bases between them. Germline CDR1 SGHRS, CDR2 YFSETQ. Written as DNA, the CDR3 is TGCGCCAGCAGCTTGGCCAACGCGCAAAAAGATACGCAGTATTTT. Residues: CASSLANAQKDTQYF.

This chain joins TRBV5-1 and TRBJ2-3; D gene ambiguous. In germline, CDR1 is SGHRS, CDR2 YFSETQ. V lost 0 bases and J 2 bases, leaving 7 bases between the germline ends. The CDR3 extends over 14 amino acids. DNA for the CDR3: TGCGCCAGCAGCTTGGGCAGGATCACAGATACGCAGTATTTT. It translates to CASSLGRITDTQYF.

This chain joins TRBV6-4 and TRBJ2-3; D remains ambiguous. Germline V gene lookup returns CDR1 MRHNA and CDR2 SNTAGT. V shed 0 bases and J shed 5 bases, with 3 bases lying between them. The CDR3 totals 12 residues. The CDR3 spells CASSDSRDTQYF. In nucleotides, the CDR3 is TGTGCCAGCAGTGACTCGAGAGATACGCAGTATTTT.